This T cell receptor (beta chain) was captured in a study of vaccination effects on CD4 cells after COVID-19. There are 15 residues in the CDR3. CDR1 and CDR2 from the germline V gene are SGHTA and FQGTGA. V lost 1 base and J lost 0; bases outside the gene matches: 2. Produced via immunoSEQ multiplex PCR; TCRdb's table is partial and in-frame only. This table holds some 69,000 clones, 74% found once. Of note for this clone: Its antigen is undetermined.

Ahead of sequencing, the ViraFEST assay grew antigen-specific CD4+ T cells using viral peptide pools. Having been cultured for less than 13 days, the cells underwent CD4+ T cell isolation. Participants were given two doses of BNT162b2 or mRNA-1273 vaccine. It was with approximately 9.6 IU/ml IL-2 and about 10 ug/ml peptides that 1.8 million or so PBMC per well were cultured. The sample here was CD4+ T cells from PBMCs cultured with HCoV-229E spike peptides, taken after COVID-19 vaccination. This TCR came from a human donor who received a COVID-19 vaccine. The rearrangement joins TRBV7-3 to TRBJ2-5; TRBD1 matches 7 bases. DNA for the CDR3: TGTGCCAGCAGCTTAATGGGGACAGACCAAGAGACCCAGTACTTC. This sequence encodes CASSLMGTDQETQYF.